The rows below give T cell receptor beta chains drawn from one sample of a study of T cell repertoires in cytomegalovirus infection. TCRdb passed the reads through MiXCR, listing each CDR3 protein once. The repertoire includes 200,000 or so distinct CDR3 sequences, approximately 40% of them detected once, and about 60% sits in the top ten. The antigens these receptors bind are not known. This specimen was CD8+ T cells from cultured PBMCs, taken from culture after CMV antigen stimulation. These receptors all come from a human donor in good health (CMV status not recorded). Some clones in this sample may be carry-over from other donors' samples. CDR3s include the opening cysteine and the closing phenylalanine or tryptophan. Fields, in order: D gene, clone size, V gene, J gene, CDR3 protein, CDR3 DNA. The D gene is left open where the match is weak. A row's size may be missing; if present it is once, few, many or a size class.

TRBD1,few,TRBV19,TRBJ1-1,CASSIGETGRTEAFF,TGTGCCAGTAGTATAGGAGAGACAGGGCGCACTGAAGCTTTCTTT
TRBD2,-,TRBV4-2,TRBJ2-7,CASSPLWGEGLYEQYF,TGTGCCAGCAGCCCCTTATGGGGGGAGGGCCTCTACGAGCAGTACTTC
-,-,TRBV27,TRBJ2-1,CASSFMSGNEQFF,TGTGCCAGCAGTTTTATGAGTGGGAATGAGCAGTTCTTC
TRBD2,-,TRBV12-3/TRBV12-4,TRBJ2-1,CASSGAGGGDEQFF,TGTGCCAGCAGCGGAGCGGGTGGGGGGGATGAGCAGTTCTTC
-,-,TRBV7-9,TRBJ2-7,CASRAGTNYEQYF,TGTGCCAGCAGAGCCGGGACAAACTACGAGCAGTACTTC
-,-,TRBV15,TRBJ1-1,CATSKGQKEAFF,TGTGCCACCTCCAAGGGGCAGAAAGAAGCTTTCTTT
-,many,TRBV7-9,TRBJ1-5,CASSLWGGDNSNQPQHF,TGTGCCAGCAGCTTATGGGGAGGGGACAATAGCAATCAGCCCCAGCATTTT
TRBD1,few,TRBV10-3,TRBJ1-1,CAISDPKGARTEAFF,TGTGCCATCAGTGACCCGAAGGGGGCAAGGACTGAAGCTTTCTTT
-,-,TRBV7-4,TRBJ2-5,CASSFRDQQETQYF,TGTGCCAGCAGCTTCCGGGACCAGCAGGAGACCCAGTACTTC
-,many,TRBV7-2,TRBJ2-7,CASSLVQGANYEQYF,TGTGCCAGCAGCTTAGTCCAGGGCGCTAACTACGAGCAGTACTTC
-,-,TRBV2,TRBJ2-1,CASSESGRYEQFF,TGTGCCAGCAGTGAGTCGGGGCGGTATGAGCAGTTCTTC
TRBD1,-,TRBV6-1,TRBJ2-2,CASSEDTGTGGELFF,TGTGCCAGCAGTGAGGATACCGGGACAGGAGGGGAGCTGTTTTTT
-,once,TRBV27,TRBJ2-1,CASSLVGGSNNEQFF,TGTGCCAGCAGTTTAGTGGGGGGCTCCAACAATGAGCAGTTCTTC